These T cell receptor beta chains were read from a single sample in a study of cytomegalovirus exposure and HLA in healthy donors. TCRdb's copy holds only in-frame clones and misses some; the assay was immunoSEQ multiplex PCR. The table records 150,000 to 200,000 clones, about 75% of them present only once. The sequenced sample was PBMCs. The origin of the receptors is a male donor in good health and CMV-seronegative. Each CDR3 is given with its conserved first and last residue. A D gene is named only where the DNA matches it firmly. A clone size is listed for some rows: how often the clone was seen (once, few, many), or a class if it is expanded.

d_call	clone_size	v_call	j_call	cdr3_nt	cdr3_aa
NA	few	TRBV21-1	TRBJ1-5	TGTGCCAGCAGCAAAATGCGGGAGGAGTTCAATCAGCCCCAGCATTTT	CASSKMREEFNQPQHF
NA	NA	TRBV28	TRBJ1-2	TGTGCCAGCAGATCGGGCGGGGGTATCGGAGGCTACACCTTC	CASRSGGGIGGYTF
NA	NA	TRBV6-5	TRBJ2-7	TGTGCCAGCAGTTACGAGGGATATTCCTACGAGCAGTACTTC	CASSYEGYSYEQYF
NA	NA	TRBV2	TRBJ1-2	TGTGCCAGCAGTTACGACACCCGCTATGGCTACACCTTC	CASSYDTRYGYTF
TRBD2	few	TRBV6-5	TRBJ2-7	TGTGCCACCAGGAGAGCTAGCGGGATCTACGAGCAGTACTTC	CATRRASGIYEQYF
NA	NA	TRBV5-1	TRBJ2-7	TGCGCCAGCAGCTTGGTGGAGCGACTTACCCACGAGCAGTACTTC	CASSLVERLTHEQYF
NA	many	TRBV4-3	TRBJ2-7	TGCGCCAGCAGCCACTCGACAGGGAGGGAGCAGTACTTC	CASSHSTGREQYF
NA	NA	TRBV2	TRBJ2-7	TGTGCCAGCCTCTATAACGAGCAGTACTTC	CASLYNEQYF
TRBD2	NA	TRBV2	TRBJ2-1	TGTGCCAGCAGTGAGCTAGCGGGGGGTCGCGAGCAGTTCTTC	CASSELAGGREQFF
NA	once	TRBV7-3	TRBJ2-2	TGTGCCACCAGCGGCACGGGGACTCGTACCGGGGAGCTGTTTTTT	CATSGTGTRTGELFF
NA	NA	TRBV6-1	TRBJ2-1	TGTGCCAGCAGTGGTCAGGGAAGCTCCTACAATGAGCAGTTCTTC	CASSGQGSSYNEQFF
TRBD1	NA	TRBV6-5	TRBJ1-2	TGTGCCAGCAAGGGGGCGGGAAATGGCTACACCTTC	CASKGAGNGYTF
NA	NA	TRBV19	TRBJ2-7	TGTGCCAGTAGTATAGGGAGCCCCTACGAGCAGTACTTC	CASSIGSPYEQYF
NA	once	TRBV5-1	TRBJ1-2	TGCGCCAGCAGGCCAACAGGCGTGGAAGGCTACACCTTC	CASRPTGVEGYTF
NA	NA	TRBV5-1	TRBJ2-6	TGCGCCAGCAATCAGGGATCTGGGGCCAACGTCCTGACTTTC	CASNQGSGANVLTF
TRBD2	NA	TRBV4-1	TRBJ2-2	TGCGCCAGCAGCCCCGGGACTAGGGGTAACACCGGGGAGCTGTTTTTT	CASSPGTRGNTGELFF
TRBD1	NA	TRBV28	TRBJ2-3	TGTGCCAGCAGTCCCCACGGACAGGGGGCTTCAGATACGCAGTATTTT	CASSPHGQGASDTQYF
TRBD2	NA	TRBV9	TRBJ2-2	TGTGCCAGCAGCATTTACCCGGGACTAGGGCCCGGGGAGCTGTTTTTT	CASSIYPGLGPGELFF
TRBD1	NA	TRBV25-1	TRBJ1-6	TGTGCCAGCACCGGGCAGGGGGCTAATTCACCCCTCCACTTT	CASTGQGANSPLHF
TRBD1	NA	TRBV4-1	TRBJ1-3	TGCGCCAGCAGCCAACTTACAGGGGGTCGCGGAAACACCATATATTTT	CASSQLTGGRGNTIYF
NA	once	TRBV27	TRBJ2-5	TGTGCCAGCAGTAAGAGATCTACCCAGTTTGCTGCGGGAAGGGAGACCCAGTACTTC	CASSKRSTQFAAGRETQYF
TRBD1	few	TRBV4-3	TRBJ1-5	TGCGCCAGCAGCCAAGATAGGGCAGGGGGTCACAATCAGCCCCAGCATTTT	CASSQDRAGGHNQPQHF
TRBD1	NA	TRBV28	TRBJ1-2	TGTGCCAGCAGTCAAAACCCCAGACAGGGTATCGGCTACACCTTC	CASSQNPRQGIGYTF
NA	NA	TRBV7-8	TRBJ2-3	TGTGCCAGCAGCCAAGCTACAGGGACAGATACGCAGTATTTT	CASSQATGTDTQYF
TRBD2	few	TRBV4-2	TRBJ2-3	TGTGCCAGCAGCCAAGCAAGGACTAGCGGGGATCCAGATACGCAGTATTTT	CASSQARTSGDPDTQYF
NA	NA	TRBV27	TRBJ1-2	TGTGCCAGCAGGGGGACCGGGACAACCGGTGGCTACACCTTC	CASRGTGTTGGYTF
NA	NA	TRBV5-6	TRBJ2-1	TGTGCCAGCAGCCCTGGAGCTTACAATGAGCAGTTCTTC	CASSPGAYNEQFF
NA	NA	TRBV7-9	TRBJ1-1	TGTGCCAGCAGCTTAGCCGACAAGCGGGAAATTGGAGCTTTCTTT	CASSLADKREIGAFF
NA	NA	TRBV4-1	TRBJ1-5	TGCGCCAGCCGGGGAGCCGTAGGCAATCAGCCCCAGCATTTT	CASRGAVGNQPQHF